Presented here are 18 T cell receptor beta chains from one specimen sequenced in a study of blood T cell repertoires in COVID-19. TCRdb's copy holds only in-frame clones and misses some; the assay was immunoSEQ multiplex PCR. The table shows some 250,000 clones, with 80% to 90% occurring only once. Sequenced input: PBMCs or T cells enriched from blood (not recorded which). The receptors come from a woman aged 50 to 60 who had recovered from COVID-19.

This clone came up a few times. The chain has TRBV9 and TRBJ2-7; tentative D call: TRBD1 (5 bases). Trimming left V 1 base short and J 2 bases short, with 13 bases between. From germline, CDR1 is SGDLS and CDR2 YYNGEE. The CDR3 sequence is 15 residues long. DNA of the CDR3: TGTGCCAGCAGCGTAACAGACAGCCAAGCCTACGAGCAGTACTTC. Protein sequence: CASSVTDSQAYEQYF.

This rearrangement joins TRBV7-9 to TRBJ2-3; 8 nucleotides agree with TRBD1. The trim removed 5 bases at V and 3 bases at J, leaving 7 bases unmatched. The germline V gene encodes CDR1 SEHNR and CDR2 FQNEAQ (reference sequence). The CDR3 extends over 15 amino acids. As DNA, the CDR3 is TGTGCCAGCAGCCGTGACAGGGGACGGACAGATACGCAGTATTTT. This codes for CASSRDRGRTDTQYF.

The chain joins TRBV27 to TRBJ2-7; 12 bases map to TRBD2. Unmatched junction bases numbered 10, after V lost 5 bases and J lost 5 bases. The germline V gene encodes CDR1 MNHEY and CDR2 SMNVEV (reference sequence). The CDR3 is 16 amino acids. CDR3 sequence: CASSAGLAGTFDEQYF. CDR3 in DNA: TGTGCCAGCAGTGCTGGACTAGCGGGAACGTTCGACGAGCAGTACTTC.

Here the CDR3 reads CASSITGDETQYF. DNA for the CDR3: TGTGCCAGCAGCATTACAGGGGATGAGACCCAGTACTTC. The chain links TRBV5-4 to TRBJ2-5, with TRBD1 matching 7 bases. Germline V gene lookup returns CDR1 SGHNT and CDR2 YYREEE (reference sequence). The CDR3 has 13 residues. Losses at the gene ends were 4 bases for V and 5 bases for J; bases not matched to a gene: 5.

This rearrangement joins TRBV7-2 to TRBJ1-1; D gene ambiguous. The CDR3 length is 15 residues. The V end was cut by 2 bases, the J end by 0 bases, with 10 bases between. Germline CDR1 and CDR2: SGHTA and FQGNSA. The CDR3 bases are TGTGCCAGCAGCTTATATCCAGGTATGAACACTGAAGCTTTCTTT. This encodes CASSLYPGMNTEAFF.

In this sample, this clone turned up once. V and J are TRBV2 and TRBJ2-7; maybe TRBD1 (6 bases). This CDR3 is 14 amino acids long. V was trimmed by 6 bases and J by 7 bases, leaving 19 bases between them. Germline V lookup: CDR1 SNHLY, CDR2 FYNNEI. CDR3 sequence (DNA): TGTGCCAGCAGACTGGACAGAGGCTCTGGGGAGCAGTACTTC. It specifies CASRLDRGSGEQYF.

The J gene is TRBJ1-1, the V gene TRBV15, with D possibly being TRBD1 (5 bases). V lost 5 bases to trimming and J lost 0 bases, with 16 bases between them. From germline, CDR1 is LNHNV and CDR2 YYDKDF (reference sequence). This CDR3 has 16 amino acids. The CDR3 loop is CATSGGVGTLNTEAFF. The CDR3 region has the DNA TGTGCCACCAGCGGGGGGGTGGGCACCCTGAACACTGAAGCTTTCTTT.

J is TRBJ2-1 and V is TRBV6-1, with D perhaps matching TRBD2 (6 bases). Germline values: CDR1 MNHNS, CDR2 SASEGT. V shed 3 bases and J shed 7 bases, with 13 bases lying between them. The CDR3 has 14 amino acids. The CDR3 coding sequence is TGTGCCAGCAGTGATTTCGGTCGGGGGAATGAGCAGTTCTTC. Encoded protein: CASSDFGRGNEQFF.

The V and J genes are TRBV5-1 and TRBJ1-6, with 7 nucleotides matching TRBD1. This CDR3 contains 16 residues. V was clipped by 2 bases and J by 7 bases; unmatched bases: 9. From germline, CDR1 is SGHRS and CDR2 YFSETQ. CDR3 sequence reads: CASSFGSGQLNSPLHF. The CDR3 DNA follows: TGCGCCAGCAGCTTTGGGTCGGGACAGCTAAATTCACCCCTCCACTTT.

This chain joins TRBV19 and TRBJ1-1; D may be TRBD1 (6 bases). The CDR3 is made up of 15 amino acids. Germline-derived CDR1 and CDR2 are LNHDA and SQIVND (reference sequence). The germline V and J ends were trimmed by 7 bases and 5 bases, with 20 bases remaining between them. The CDR3 is CASTPWGAGGTEAFF. The CDR3 region has the DNA TGTGCCAGTACCCCTTGGGGGGCGGGAGGGACTGAAGCTTTCTTT.

This rearrangement joins TRBV27 to TRBJ2-2; 8 bases line up with TRBD2. The CDR3 loop spans 16 amino acids. Germline trimming cut 3 bases from V and 7 bases from J; bases unmatched to any gene: 10. CDR1 is MNHEY, CDR2 SMNVEV, per germline (reference sequence). This CDR3 reads CASSFTSGRGGGELFF. CDR3 DNA: TGTGCCAGCAGTTTTACTAGCGGAAGGGGGGGCGGGGAGCTGTTTTTT.

The chain links TRBV5-5 to TRBJ1-2; 8 bases agree with TRBD1. V lost 0 bases to trimming and J lost 5 bases; unmatched junction nucleotides: 3. There are 14 residues in the CDR3. The V gene's germline CDR1 is SGHKS and CDR2 YYEKEE (reference sequence). The DNA of the CDR3 is TGTGCCAGCAGCTTGGGGACAGGGAGATATGGCTACACCTTC. As protein: CASSLGTGRYGYTF. The variable domain in full, completed from reference TRBV5-5 and TRBJ1-2, reads DAGVTQSPTHLIKTRGQQVTLRCSPISGHKSVSWYQQVLGQGPQFIFQYYEKEERGRGNFPDRFSARQFPNYSSELNVNALLLGDSALYLCASSLGTGRYGYTFGSGTRLTVV.

V is TRBV25-1 and J is TRBJ2-3, with 9 bases aligning to TRBD2. With V trimmed by 3 bases and J by 5 bases, 6 bases remained unmatched. Germline V lookup: CDR1 MGHDK, CDR2 SYGVNS. This CDR3 spans 15 amino acids. The DNA of the CDR3 is TGTGCCAGCAGTGATCGATTAGCGGGAGAAGATACGCAGTATTTT. Translation gives CASSDRLAGEDTQYF.

The rearrangement links TRBV7-8 to TRBJ1-3; D is undetermined. Trimming pared 5 bases from V and 10 bases from J, leaving 12 bases between. Germline CDR1 SGHVS, CDR2 FQNEAQ. The CDR3 covers 12 residues. In nucleotides, the CDR3 is TGTGCCAGCAGCGCTCGCCCGGGGACCATATATTTT. This translates into CASSARPGTIYF. Variable domain in full (rest from reference TRBV7-8 and TRBJ1-3): GAGVSQSPRYKVAKRGQDVALRCDPISGHVSLFWYQQALGQGPEFLTYFQNEAQLDKSGLPSDRFFAERPEGSVSTLKIQRTQQEDSAVYLCASSARPGTIYFGEGSWLTVV.

This chain joins TRBV18 and TRBJ2-1; 8 bases line up with TRBD2. J gave up 3 bases and V 4 bases, and 5 bases lay outside the gene matches. CDR1 KGHSH and CDR2 LQKENI come from the germline V gene. The CDR3 has 15 residues. The CDR3 DNA reads as TGTGCCAGCTCACTTGGACTAGCCTACTACAATGAGCAGTTCTTC. Residues: CASSLGLAYYNEQFF.

J is TRBJ2-5 and V is TRBV7-2, with 10 bases matching TRBD2. CDR1 is SGHTA, CDR2 FQGNSA, per germline. V lost 1 base, J lost 9 bases, and 11 bases stayed unmatched. This CDR3 is built from 16 residues. The CDR3 nucleotides are TGTGCCAGCAGCTTAGTTCCAGCGGGAGGGCTCGGGTCCCAGTACTTC. This translates into CASSLVPAGGLGSQYF. The full variable domain, its missing parts supplied by reference TRBV7-2 and TRBJ2-5, is GAGVSQSPSNKVTEKGKDVELRCDPISGHTALYWYRQSLGQGLEFLIYFQGNSAPDKSGLPSDRFSAERTGGSVSTLTIQRTQQEDSAVYLCASSLVPAGGLGSQYFGPGTRLLVL.

The chain links TRBV21-1 to TRBJ2-7; the table gives TRBD2 as D, unverified against the DNA. TRBV21-1 is a pseudogene. This CDR3 is built from 12 residues. CDR3 DNA: TGTGCCAGCAGCGAAACGCGGGCCGAGCAGTACTTC. Its translation: CASSETRAEQYF.

This clone was seen a handful of times. V is TRBV27 and J is TRBJ1-3; D is unresolved. Trimming shortened V by 0 bases and J by 4 bases, and 4 bases separated the two germline ends. The CDR3 extends over 13 amino acids. Per the germline V gene, CDR1 is MNHEY and CDR2 is SMNVEV (reference sequence). Written as DNA, the CDR3 is TGTGCCAGCAGTTTATCCGAGGGAAACACCATATATTTT. Translated, it gives CASSLSEGNTIYF.